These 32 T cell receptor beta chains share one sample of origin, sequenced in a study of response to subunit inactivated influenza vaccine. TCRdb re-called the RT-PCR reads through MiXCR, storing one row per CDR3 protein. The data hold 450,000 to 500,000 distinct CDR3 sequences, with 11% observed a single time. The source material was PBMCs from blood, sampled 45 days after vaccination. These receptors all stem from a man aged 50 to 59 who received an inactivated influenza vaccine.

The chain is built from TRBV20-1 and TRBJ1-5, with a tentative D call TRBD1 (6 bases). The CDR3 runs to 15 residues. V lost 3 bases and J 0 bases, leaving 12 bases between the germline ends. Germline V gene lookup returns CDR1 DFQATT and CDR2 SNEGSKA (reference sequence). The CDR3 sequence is CSASSGGHSNQPQHF. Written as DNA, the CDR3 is TGCAGTGCTAGTTCCGGGGGGCATAGCAATCAGCCCCAGCATTTT.

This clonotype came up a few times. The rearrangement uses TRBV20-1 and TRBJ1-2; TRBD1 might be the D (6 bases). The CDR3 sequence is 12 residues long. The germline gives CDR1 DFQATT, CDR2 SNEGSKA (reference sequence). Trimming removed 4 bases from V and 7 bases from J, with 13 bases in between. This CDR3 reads CSAMGAGAGYTF. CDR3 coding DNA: TGCAGTGCTATGGGGGCAGGGGCTGGCTACACCTTC.

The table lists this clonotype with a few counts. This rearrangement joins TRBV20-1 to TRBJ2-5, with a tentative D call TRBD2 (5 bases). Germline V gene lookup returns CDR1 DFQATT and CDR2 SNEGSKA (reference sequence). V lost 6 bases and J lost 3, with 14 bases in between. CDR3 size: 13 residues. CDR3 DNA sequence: TGCAGTGCCGGCGGGCTTAAGAAAGAGACCCAGTACTTC. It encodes CSAGGLKKETQYF.

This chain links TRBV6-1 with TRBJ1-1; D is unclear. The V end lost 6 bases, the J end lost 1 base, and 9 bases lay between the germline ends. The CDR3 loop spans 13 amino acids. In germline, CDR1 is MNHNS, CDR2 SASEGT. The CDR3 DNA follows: TGTGCCAGCAGCTGGGAGAGGAACACTGAAGCTTTCTTT. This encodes CASSWERNTEAFF.

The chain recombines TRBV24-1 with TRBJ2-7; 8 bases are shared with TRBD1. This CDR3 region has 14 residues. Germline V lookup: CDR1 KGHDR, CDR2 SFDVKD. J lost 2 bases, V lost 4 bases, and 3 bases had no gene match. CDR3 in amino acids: CATSDPDRAYEQYF. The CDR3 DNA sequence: TGTGCCACCAGTGACCCGGACAGGGCCTACGAGCAGTACTTC.

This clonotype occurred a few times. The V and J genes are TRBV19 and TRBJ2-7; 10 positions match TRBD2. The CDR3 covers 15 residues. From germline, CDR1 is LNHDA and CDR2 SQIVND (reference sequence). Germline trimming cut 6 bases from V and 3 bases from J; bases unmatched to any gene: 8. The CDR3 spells CASRLSPSGSYEQYF. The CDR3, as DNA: TGTGCCAGTAGGCTTTCCCCTAGCGGGAGCTACGAGCAGTACTTC.

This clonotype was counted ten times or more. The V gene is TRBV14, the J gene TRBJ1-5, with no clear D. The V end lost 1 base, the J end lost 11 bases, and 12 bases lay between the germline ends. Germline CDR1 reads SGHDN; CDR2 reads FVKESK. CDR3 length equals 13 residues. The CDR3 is CASSQGAFKAQHF. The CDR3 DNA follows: TGTGCCAGCAGCCAAGGGGCCTTTAAGGCCCAGCATTTT. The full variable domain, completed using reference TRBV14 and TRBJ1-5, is EAGVTQFPSHSVIEKGQTVTLRCDPISGHDNLYWYRRVMGKEIKFLLHFVKESKQDESGMPNNRFLAERTGGTYSTLKVQPAELEDSGVYFCASSQGAFKAQHFGDGTRLSIL.

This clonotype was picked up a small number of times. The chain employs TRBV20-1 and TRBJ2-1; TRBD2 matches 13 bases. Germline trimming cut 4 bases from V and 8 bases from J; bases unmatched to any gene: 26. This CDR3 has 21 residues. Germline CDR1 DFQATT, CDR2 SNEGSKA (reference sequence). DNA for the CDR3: TGCAGTGCTAAAAATGAGGGCGCCGGGACTAGCGGGATCTGGCTTCCCGATGAGCAGTTCTTC. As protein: CSAKNEGAGTSGIWLPDEQFF.

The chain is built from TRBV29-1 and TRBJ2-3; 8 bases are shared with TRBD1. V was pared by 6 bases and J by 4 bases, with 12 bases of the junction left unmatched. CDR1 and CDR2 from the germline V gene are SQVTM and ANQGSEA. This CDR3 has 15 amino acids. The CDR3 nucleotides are TGCAGCGTCGAGAAGACAGGGGATCGCGCAGATACGCAGTATTTT. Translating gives CSVEKTGDRADTQYF.

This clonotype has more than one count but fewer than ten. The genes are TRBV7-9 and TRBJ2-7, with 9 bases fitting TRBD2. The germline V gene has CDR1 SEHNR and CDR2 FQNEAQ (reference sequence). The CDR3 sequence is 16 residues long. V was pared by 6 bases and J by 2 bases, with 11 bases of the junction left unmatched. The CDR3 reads CASRGGSGSRPYEQYF. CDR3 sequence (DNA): TGTGCCAGCAGGGGAGGTAGCGGGAGCCGACCCTACGAGCAGTACTTC.

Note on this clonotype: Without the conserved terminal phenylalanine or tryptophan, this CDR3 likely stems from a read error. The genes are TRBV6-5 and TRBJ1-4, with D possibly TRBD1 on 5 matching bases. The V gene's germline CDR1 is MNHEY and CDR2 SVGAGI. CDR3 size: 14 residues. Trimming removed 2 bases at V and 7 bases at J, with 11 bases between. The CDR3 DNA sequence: TGTGCCAGCAGTTACCAGTCAGGGTTTGAAAAACTGTTTTAT. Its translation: CASSYQSGFEKLFY.

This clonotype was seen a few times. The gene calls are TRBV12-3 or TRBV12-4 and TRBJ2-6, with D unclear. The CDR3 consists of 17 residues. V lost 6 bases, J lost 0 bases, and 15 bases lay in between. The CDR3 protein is CASSMRRTSSGANVLTF. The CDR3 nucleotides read TGTGCCAGCAGCATGCGCAGGACGAGCTCTGGGGCCAACGTCCTGACTTTC.

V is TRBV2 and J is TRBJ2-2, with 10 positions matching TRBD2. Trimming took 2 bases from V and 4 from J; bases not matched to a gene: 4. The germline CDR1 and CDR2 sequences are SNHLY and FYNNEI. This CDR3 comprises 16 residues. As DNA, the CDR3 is TGTGCCAGCAGTGAACGGAGCGGGAGGGTCACCGGGGAGCTGTTTTTT. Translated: CASSERSGRVTGELFF.

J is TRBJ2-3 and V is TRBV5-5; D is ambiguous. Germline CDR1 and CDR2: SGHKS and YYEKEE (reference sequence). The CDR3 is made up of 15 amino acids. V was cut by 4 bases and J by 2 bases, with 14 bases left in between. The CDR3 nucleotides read TGTGCCAGCAGCCCCTGGGCCGAAAACACAGATACGCAGTATTTT. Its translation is CASSPWAENTDTQYF.

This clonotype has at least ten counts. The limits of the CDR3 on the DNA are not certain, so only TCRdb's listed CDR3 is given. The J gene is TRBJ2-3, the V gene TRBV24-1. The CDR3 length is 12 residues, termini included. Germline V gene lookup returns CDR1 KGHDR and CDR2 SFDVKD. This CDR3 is CATSATLGTQYF.

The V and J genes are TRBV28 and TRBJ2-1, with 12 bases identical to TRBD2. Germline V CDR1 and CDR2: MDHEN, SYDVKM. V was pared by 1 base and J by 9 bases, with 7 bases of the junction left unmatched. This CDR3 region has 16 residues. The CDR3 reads CASSLYLAGGRVEQFF. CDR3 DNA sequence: TGTGCCAGCAGTTTATATCTAGCGGGGGGGCGGGTTGAGCAGTTCTTC.

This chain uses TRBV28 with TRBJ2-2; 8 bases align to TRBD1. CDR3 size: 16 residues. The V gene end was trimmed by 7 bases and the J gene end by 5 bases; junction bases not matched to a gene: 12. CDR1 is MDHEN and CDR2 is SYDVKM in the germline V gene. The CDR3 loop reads CASTKTGALLTGELFF. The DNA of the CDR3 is TGTGCCAGCACTAAGACAGGGGCCCTCCTAACCGGGGAGCTGTTTTTT.

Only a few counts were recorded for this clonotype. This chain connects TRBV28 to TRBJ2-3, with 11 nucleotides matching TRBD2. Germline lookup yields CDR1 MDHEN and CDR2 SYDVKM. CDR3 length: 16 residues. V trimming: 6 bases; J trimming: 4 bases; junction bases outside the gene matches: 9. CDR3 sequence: CASSRLAGRGADTQYF. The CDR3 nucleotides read TGTGCCAGCAGCAGACTAGCGGGAAGGGGGGCAGATACGCAGTATTTT.

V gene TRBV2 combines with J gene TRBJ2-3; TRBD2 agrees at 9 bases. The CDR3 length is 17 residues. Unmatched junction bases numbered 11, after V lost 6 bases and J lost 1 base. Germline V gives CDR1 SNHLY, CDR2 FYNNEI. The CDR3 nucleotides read TGTGCCAGCAGCGCTCCGATGGGACTAGCTGGCACAGATACGCAGTATTTT. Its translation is CASSAPMGLAGTDTQYF.

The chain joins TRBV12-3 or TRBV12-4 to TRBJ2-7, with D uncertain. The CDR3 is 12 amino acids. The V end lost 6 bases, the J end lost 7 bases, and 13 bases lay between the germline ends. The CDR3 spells CASSVVFEEQYF. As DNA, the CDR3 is TGTGCCAGCAGCGTAGTCTTCGAAGAGCAGTACTTC.

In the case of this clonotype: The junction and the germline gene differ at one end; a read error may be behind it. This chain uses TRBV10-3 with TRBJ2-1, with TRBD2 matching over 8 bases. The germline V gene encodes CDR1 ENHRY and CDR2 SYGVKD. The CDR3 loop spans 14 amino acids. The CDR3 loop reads CAIKASGFGNEHFF. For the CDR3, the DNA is TGTGCCATCAAGGCTAGCGGGTTTGGGAATGAGCACTTCTTC.

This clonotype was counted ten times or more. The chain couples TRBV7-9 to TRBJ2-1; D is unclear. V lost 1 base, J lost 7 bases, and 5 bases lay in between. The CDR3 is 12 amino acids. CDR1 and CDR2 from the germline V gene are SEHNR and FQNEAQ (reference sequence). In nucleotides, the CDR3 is TGTGCCAGCAGCTTAGTGATAAATGAGCAGTTCTTC. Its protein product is CASSLVINEQFF.

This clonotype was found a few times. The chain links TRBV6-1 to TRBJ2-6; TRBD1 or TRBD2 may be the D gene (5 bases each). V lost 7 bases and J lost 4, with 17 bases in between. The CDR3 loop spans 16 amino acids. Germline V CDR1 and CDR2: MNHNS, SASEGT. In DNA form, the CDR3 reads TGTGCCAGCACCCCAGCCGGGGCGCACGGGGCCAACGTCCTGACTTTC. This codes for CASTPAGAHGANVLTF.

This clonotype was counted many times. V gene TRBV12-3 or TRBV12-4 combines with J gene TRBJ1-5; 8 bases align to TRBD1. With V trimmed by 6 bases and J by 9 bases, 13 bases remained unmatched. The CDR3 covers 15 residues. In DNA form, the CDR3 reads TGTGCCAGCAGCCCCCGTCAGGGGGCCGTGGGGCCCCAGCATTTT. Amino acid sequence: CASSPRQGAVGPQHF.

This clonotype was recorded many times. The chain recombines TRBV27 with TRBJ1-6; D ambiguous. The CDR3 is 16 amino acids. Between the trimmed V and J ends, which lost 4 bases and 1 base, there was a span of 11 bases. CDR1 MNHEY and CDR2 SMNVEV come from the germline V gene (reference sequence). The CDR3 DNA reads TGTGCCAGCAGTTACGGACGGGGTTCCTATAATTCACCCCTCCACTTT. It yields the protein CASSYGRGSYNSPLHF.

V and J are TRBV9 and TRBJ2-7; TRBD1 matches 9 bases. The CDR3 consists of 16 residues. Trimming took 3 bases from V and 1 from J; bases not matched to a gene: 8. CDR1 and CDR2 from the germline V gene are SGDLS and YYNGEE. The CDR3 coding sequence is TGTGCCAGCAGCGCGGGGACAGGGTTTTATTCCTACGAGCAGTACTTC. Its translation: CASSAGTGFYSYEQYF.

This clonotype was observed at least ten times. For the CDR3, the DNA is TGTGCCAGCAGTAGGGGGGACACTCAAGAGACCCAGTACTTC. It is translated as CASSRGDTQETQYF. The chain combines TRBV12-3 or TRBV12-4 with TRBJ2-5, with D possibly being TRBD1 or TRBD2 (6 bases each). This CDR3 spans 14 amino acids. V was pared by 5 bases and J by 2 bases, with 12 bases between.

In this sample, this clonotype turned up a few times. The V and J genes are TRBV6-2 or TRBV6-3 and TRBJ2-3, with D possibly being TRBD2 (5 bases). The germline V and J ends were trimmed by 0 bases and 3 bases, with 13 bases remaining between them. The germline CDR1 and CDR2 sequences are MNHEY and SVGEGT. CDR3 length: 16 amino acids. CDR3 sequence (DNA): TGTGCCAGCAGTTACTCGCCGGGAACCCCGACAGATACGCAGTATTTT. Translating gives CASSYSPGTPTDTQYF.

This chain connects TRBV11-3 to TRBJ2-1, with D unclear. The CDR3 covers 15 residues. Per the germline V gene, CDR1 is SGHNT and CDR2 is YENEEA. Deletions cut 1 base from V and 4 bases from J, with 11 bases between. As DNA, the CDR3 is TGTGCCAGCAGCTTAGGAGCCCTACTGTACAATGAGCAGTTCTTC. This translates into CASSLGALLYNEQFF.

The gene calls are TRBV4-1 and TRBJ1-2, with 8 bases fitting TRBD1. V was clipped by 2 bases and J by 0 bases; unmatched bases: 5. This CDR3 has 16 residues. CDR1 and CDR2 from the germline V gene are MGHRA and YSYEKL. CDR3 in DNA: TGCGCCAGCAGCCAAAGCGGACAGGGAGCTAACTATGGCTACACCTTC. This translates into CASSQSGQGANYGYTF.

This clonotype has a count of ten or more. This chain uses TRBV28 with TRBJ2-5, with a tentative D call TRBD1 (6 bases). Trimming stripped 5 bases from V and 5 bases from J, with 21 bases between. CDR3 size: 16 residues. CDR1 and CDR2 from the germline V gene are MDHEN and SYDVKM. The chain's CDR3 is CASSPPVRGGRETQYF. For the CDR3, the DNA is TGTGCCAGCAGTCCACCCGTACGAGGGGGACGGGAGACCCAGTACTTC.

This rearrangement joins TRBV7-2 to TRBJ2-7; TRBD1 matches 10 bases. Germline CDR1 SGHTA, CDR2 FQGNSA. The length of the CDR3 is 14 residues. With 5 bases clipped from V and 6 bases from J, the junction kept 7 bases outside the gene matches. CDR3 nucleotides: TGTGCCAGCAGCCCAGCATGGACAGGGGGCGAGCAGTACTTC. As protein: CASSPAWTGGEQYF.